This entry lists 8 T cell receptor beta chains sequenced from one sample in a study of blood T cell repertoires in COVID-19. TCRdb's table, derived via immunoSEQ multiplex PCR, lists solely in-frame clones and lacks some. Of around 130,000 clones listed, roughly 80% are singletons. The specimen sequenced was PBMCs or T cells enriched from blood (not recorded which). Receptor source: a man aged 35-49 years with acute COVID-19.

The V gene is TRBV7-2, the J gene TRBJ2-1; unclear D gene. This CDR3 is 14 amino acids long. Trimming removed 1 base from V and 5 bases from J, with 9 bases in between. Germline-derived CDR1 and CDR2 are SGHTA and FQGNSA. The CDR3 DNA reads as TGTGCCAGCAGCTTAGTAAACGCGGACAATGAGCAGTTCTTC. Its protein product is CASSLVNADNEQFF.

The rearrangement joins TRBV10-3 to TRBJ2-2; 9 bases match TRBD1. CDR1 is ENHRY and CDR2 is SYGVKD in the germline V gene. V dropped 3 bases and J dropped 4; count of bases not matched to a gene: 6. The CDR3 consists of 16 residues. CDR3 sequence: CAISERGQGPTGELFF. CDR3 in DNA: TGTGCCATCAGTGAACGGGGACAGGGCCCCACCGGGGAGCTGTTTTTT.

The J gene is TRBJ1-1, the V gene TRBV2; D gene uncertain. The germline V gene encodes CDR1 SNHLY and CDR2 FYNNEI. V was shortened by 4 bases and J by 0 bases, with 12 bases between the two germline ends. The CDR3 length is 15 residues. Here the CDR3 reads CASSVQGSMNTEAFF. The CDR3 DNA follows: TGTGCCAGCAGTGTGCAAGGGAGCATGAACACTGAAGCTTTCTTT. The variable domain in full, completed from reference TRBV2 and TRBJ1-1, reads EPEVTQTPSHQVTQMGQEVILRCVPISNHLYFYWYRQILGQKVEFLVSFYNNEISEKSEIFDDQFSVERPDGSNFTLKIRSTKLEDSAMYFCASSVQGSMNTEAFFGQGTRLTVV.

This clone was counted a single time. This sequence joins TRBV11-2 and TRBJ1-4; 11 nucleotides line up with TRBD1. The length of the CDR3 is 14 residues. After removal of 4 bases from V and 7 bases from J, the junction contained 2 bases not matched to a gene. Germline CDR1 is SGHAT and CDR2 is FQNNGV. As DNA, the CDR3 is TGTGCCAGCAGCTCGGACAGGGGGCGTGAAAAACTGTTTTTT. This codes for CASSSDRGREKLFF.

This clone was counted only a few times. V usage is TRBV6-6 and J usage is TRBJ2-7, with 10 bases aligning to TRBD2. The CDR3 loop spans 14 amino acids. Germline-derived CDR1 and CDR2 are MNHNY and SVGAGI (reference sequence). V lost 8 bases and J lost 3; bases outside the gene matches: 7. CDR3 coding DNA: TGTGCCAGCCGAGATAGCGGGGGGCTCTACGAGCAGTACTTC. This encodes CASRDSGGLYEQYF.

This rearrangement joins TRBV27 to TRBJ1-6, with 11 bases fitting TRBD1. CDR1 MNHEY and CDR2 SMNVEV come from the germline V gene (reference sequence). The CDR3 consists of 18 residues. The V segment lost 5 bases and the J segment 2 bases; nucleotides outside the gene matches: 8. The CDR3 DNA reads TGTGCCAGCAGTCCGGGACAGGGGGGTGGCACCTATAATTCACCCCTCCACTTT. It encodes CASSPGQGGGTYNSPLHF.

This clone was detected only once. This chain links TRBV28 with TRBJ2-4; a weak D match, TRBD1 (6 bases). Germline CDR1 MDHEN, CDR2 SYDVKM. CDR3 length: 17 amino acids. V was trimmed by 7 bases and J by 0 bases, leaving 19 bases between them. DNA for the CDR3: TGTGCCAGCAACAGGGCCGGCCACCCTGAAGCCAAAAACATTCAGTACTTC. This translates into CASNRAGHPEAKNIQYF.

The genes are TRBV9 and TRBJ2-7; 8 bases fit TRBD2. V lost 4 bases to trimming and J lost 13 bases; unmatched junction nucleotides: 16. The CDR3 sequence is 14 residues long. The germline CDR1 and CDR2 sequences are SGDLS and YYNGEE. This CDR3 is CASSRGGPSALQYF. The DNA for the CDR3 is TGTGCCAGCAGCCGGGGGGGTCCATCCGCCCTCCAATACTTC.